What follows are 8 T cell receptor beta chains derived from one specimen sequenced in a study of tumor and adjacent non-tumor tissue in lung cancer. This sample's RNA came from whole unsorted tissue. This non-tumor lung sample came from over 3 cm beyond the tumor edge. A modified ARM-PCR protocol with three rounds of nested PCR amplified TCRbeta. MiXCR was run by TCRdb on the multiplex PCR reads, yielding one entry per CDR3 protein. The data contain 85,000 to 130,000 distinct CDR3 sequences, 65% of them singletons. The sequenced material came from distant non-tumor lung tissue. These receptors were obtained from a young man with non-small cell lung cancer.

For this clonotype: A much larger clonotype is one base distant, so this may be a read error. The chain couples TRBV6-5 to TRBJ2-3; TRBD2 is a possible D gene (6 bases). The CDR3 has 13 amino acids. Germline V CDR1 and CDR2: MNHEY, SVGAGI. As DNA, the CDR3 is TGTGCCAGCACTACGACGTGGGGGGATACGCAGAATTTT. Translation: CASTTTWGDTQNF.

For this clonotype: A junction boundary mismatches the germline segment, possibly from a read error. The chain links TRBV11-3 to TRBJ1-1, with TRBD1 identical over 8 bases. CDR1 and CDR2 from the germline V gene are SGHNT and YENEEA. This CDR3 comprises 14 residues. DNA of the CDR3: TGTGCCAGCAACTTGAGACAGGGGAACACAGAAGCTTTCTTT. Protein: CASNLRQGNTEAFF.

For this clonotype: Since a much larger clone is just one base distant, this may be a read error. In this CDR3 the conserved last residue, phenylalanine or tryptophan, is missing, so a read error is likely. CDR3 in DNA: TGTGCCAGCTCAACCCCACCGGGCAATCAGCCCCAGCATCTT. It codes for CASSTPPGNQPQHL. This chain links TRBV28 with TRBJ1-5; D is unclear. Germline V gene data show CDR1 as MDHEN and CDR2 as SYDVKM. V was pared by 8 bases and J by 2 bases, with 13 bases between. The CDR3 contains 14 residues.

Concerning this clonotype: This could be a read error, since a much larger clone is one nucleotide away. The rearrangement uses TRBV20-1 and TRBJ2-1; 9 nucleotides align to TRBD1. This CDR3 has 15 amino acids. V trimming: 7 bases; J trimming: 1 base; junction bases outside the gene matches: 8. In germline, CDR1 is DFQATT, CDR2 SNEGSKA (reference sequence). CDR3 coding DNA: TGCAGTGTTGAGGGACAGGGAGGTTCCTACAATGAGCAGTTCTTC. This encodes CSVEGQGGSYNEQFF.

V gene TRBV20-1 combines with J gene TRBJ2-1; 11 bases agree with TRBD2. From germline, CDR1 is DFQATT and CDR2 SNEGSKA (reference sequence). Trimming at V came to 7 bases and at J to 5 bases, leaving 22 bases not matched to a gene. The CDR3 contains 19 residues. The CDR3 DNA reads TGCAGTGTTCGAAGGCTAGCGGGAGGAGCGAGGATCATAAACAATGAGCAGTTCTTC. Protein: CSVRRLAGGARIINNEQFF.

A note on this clonotype: At one boundary the junction diverges from the germline segment, which might be a read error. V is TRBV6-2 or TRBV6-3 and J is TRBJ2-1, with 9 bases matching TRBD2. The CDR3 covers 14 residues. CDR1 is MNHEY and CDR2 is SVGEGT in the germline V gene. The CDR3 loop is CANNLGLAYNEHFF. The CDR3 DNA is TGTGCCAACAACCTGGGACTAGCATACAATGAGCACTTCTTC.

This clonotype has at least ten counts. CDR3 nucleotides: TGTGCCAGCACCCCCAGCGGGGGTAGTCACGAGCAGTACTTC. Amino acids: CASTPSGGSHEQYF. The chain carries TRBV6-2 or TRBV6-3 and TRBJ2-7, with TRBD2 matching 8 bases. The CDR3 is made up of 14 amino acids. CDR1 and CDR2 (germline): MNHEY, SVGEGT. Trimming took 7 bases from V and 5 from J; bases not matched to a gene: 10.

This clonotype was counted many times. The chain recombines TRBV20-1 with TRBJ2-3, with TRBD2 identical over 7 bases. Germline CDR1 is DFQATT and CDR2 is SNEGSKA (reference sequence). There are 16 residues in the CDR3. After removal of 0 bases from V and 3 bases from J, the junction contained 9 bases not matched to a gene. CDR3 coding DNA: TGCAGTGCTAGAGACCCCACGCGAGCGGGGACAGATACGCAGTATTTT. Protein sequence: CSARDPTRAGTDTQYF.